The clone carrying this T cell receptor (beta chain) was seen only a few times. Its antigen remains unidentified. The source of the sample is a study of CD8 T cells in ankylosing spondylitis. General study results and limits: Reportedly, disease-linked clones are significantly enriched in ankylosing spondylitis patients' matched synovial fluid. Reactive arthritis synovial fluid and blood previously showed some of these motif variants. In peripheral blood, disease-linked CD8+ clones occurred at relatively low frequencies. Several highly homologous variants made up a TCR beta motif that seemed to typify ankylosing spondylitis blood.

The authors made TCR beta libraries by quantitative 5'-RACE with molecular barcodes. From the 5' RACE reads, TCRdb called clonotypes with MiXCR, one entry per CDR3 protein. Of about 330,000 distinct CDR3 sequences in the sample, 6.5% to 10% were seen once. Sequenced sample: blood, either unsorted or a sorted T cell fraction (not recorded which). This sequence originates from a male donor with ankylosing spondylitis.

The CDR3 DNA sequence: TGTGCCAGCAGTGCGACGACAGGGGCGCAAGCTTTCTTT. It codes for CASSATTGAQAFF. The chain is built from TRBV25-1 and TRBJ1-1; TRBD1 matches 8 bases. Germline CDR1 MGHDK, CDR2 SYGVNS. V shed 4 bases and J 9 bases; nucleotides not matched to a gene: 7. This CDR3 has 13 amino acids.